Presented here are 24 T cell receptor beta chains from one specimen sequenced in a study of vaccination and CD4 T cells after COVID-19. Their recognized antigens are unknown. The Oncomine TCR Beta short-read assay sequenced DNA from cultured CD4+ T cells. TCRdb passed the PCR reads through MiXCR, listing each CDR3 protein once. Of roughly 14,000 distinct CDR3 sequences listed, under 50% were seen once; the top ten hold roughly 21%. Treatment meaning: approximately nine-day PBMC culture with coronavirus spike peptide pools or control peptides (ViraFEST assay). Source: CD4+ T cells from blood, cultured in vitro, taken before SARS-CoV-2 vaccination. The source is a human donor who had recovered from COVID-19.

This clonotype turned up a few times. The chain is built from TRBV7-2 and TRBJ2-5, with 12 bases lining up with TRBD2. Germline assignment: CDR1 SGHTA and CDR2 FQGNSA. Germline trimming cut 0 bases from V and 7 bases from J; bases unmatched to any gene: 9. The CDR3 has 17 residues. The CDR3 region is CASSLAPLAGGQATQYF. For the CDR3, the DNA is TGTGCCAGCAGCTTAGCCCCTCTAGCGGGAGGGCAGGCGACCCAGTACTTC.

The chain combines TRBV2 with TRBJ2-5, with D perhaps TRBD1 (6 bases). CDR1 SNHLY and CDR2 FYNNEI come from the germline V gene. Trimming cost V 7 bases and J 5 bases, with 11 bases left between them. The CDR3 totals 12 residues. CDR3 amino acids: CASKPGAETQYF. The DNA for the CDR3 is TGTGCCAGCAAACCAGGGGCCGAGACCCAGTACTTC.

The chain employs TRBV27 and TRBJ1-2; possibly TRBD1 for D (6 bases). Germline CDR1 reads MNHEY; CDR2 reads SMNVEV (reference sequence). The CDR3 loop spans 15 amino acids. V dropped 10 bases and J dropped 0 bases, with 18 bases sitting between them. CDR3 protein: CATHGGGLANYGYTF. The CDR3 nucleotides read TGTGCCACCCACGGTGGGGGGCTCGCTAACTATGGCTACACCTTC.

The V gene is TRBV27, the J gene TRBJ2-3; 12 bases align to TRBD1. CDR1 is MNHEY and CDR2 is SMNVEV in the germline V gene (reference sequence). The CDR3 has 16 residues. V shed 6 bases, J shed 2 bases, and the junction held 6 bases outside the gene matches. The CDR3 DNA reads as TGTGCCAGCAGCAGAATGGGACAGGGGGCCACAGATACGCAGTATTTT. It is translated as CASSRMGQGATDTQYF.

The chain is built from TRBV6-5 and TRBJ2-6; TRBD1 aligns across 8 bases. The CDR3 length is 15 residues. The V and J ends lost 4 bases and 2 bases, in that order; junction bases with no gene match: 1. Germline assignment: CDR1 MNHEY and CDR2 SVGAGI. The CDR3: CASSLQGAGANVLTF. CDR3 nucleotides: TGTGCCAGCAGTTTACAGGGGGCTGGGGCCAACGTCCTGACTTTC.

The chain recombines TRBV24-1 with TRBJ2-3; D uncertain. The V end was cut by 2 bases, the J end by 2 bases, with 13 bases between. The germline V gene encodes CDR1 KGHDR and CDR2 SFDVKD. The CDR3 spans 16 residues. The CDR3 bases are TGTGCCACCAGTGATTCGTCGACACCATACACAGATACGCAGTATTTT. Translation gives CATSDSSTPYTDTQYF.

This clonotype occurred a few times. This chain links TRBV20-1 with TRBJ1-2; 8 bases are shared with TRBD1. Trimming removed 3 bases from V and 2 bases from J; junction bases left unmatched: 11. CDR3 length equals 16 residues. Germline V CDR1 and CDR2: DFQATT, SNEGSKA (reference sequence). CDR3 sequence: CSASDRDRLTNYGYTF. DNA of the CDR3: TGCAGTGCTAGTGACCGGGACAGGTTAACGAACTATGGCTACACCTTC.

The J gene is TRBJ1-1, the V gene TRBV7-3; 7 bases line up with TRBD1. The CDR3 consists of 15 residues. Germline trimming cut 1 base from V and 1 base from J; bases unmatched to any gene: 3. Germline values: CDR1 SGHTA, CDR2 FQGTGA. CDR3 protein: CASSLSPGGNTEAFF. In DNA form, the CDR3 reads TGTGCCAGCAGCTTAAGTCCAGGGGGGAACACTGAAGCTTTCTTT.

This clonotype appeared a few times. J is TRBJ2-5 and V is TRBV11-3, with 7 bases fitting TRBD1. This CDR3 spans 14 amino acids. The ends lost 5 bases at V and 2 bases at J; junction bases unmatched: 5. From germline, CDR1 is SGHNT and CDR2 YENEEA. CDR3 protein: CASSIYRGQETQYF. The CDR3 bases are TGTGCCAGCAGCATTTACAGGGGACAAGAGACCCAGTACTTC.

The rearrangement joins TRBV15 to TRBJ2-1, with D possibly being TRBD1 (6 bases). Trimming shortened V by 5 bases and J by 5 bases, and 13 bases separated the two germline ends. Per the germline V gene, CDR1 is LNHNV and CDR2 is YYDKDF (reference sequence). CDR3 length: 14 amino acids. As DNA, the CDR3 is TGTGCCACCAGCTCACCGGACAGCAACAATGAGCAGTTCTTC. This codes for CATSSPDSNNEQFF.

The CDR3 sequence: CASSLKQGPYGYTF. The DNA for the CDR3 is TGTGCCAGCAGCCTAAAACAGGGGCCCTATGGCTACACCTTC. The J gene is TRBJ1-2, the V gene TRBV5-4, with TRBD1 matching 7 bases. V shed 4 bases, J shed 4 bases, and the junction held 7 bases outside the gene matches. This CDR3 spans 14 amino acids. Germline CDR1 SGHNT, CDR2 YYREEE (reference sequence).

This sequence joins TRBV7-2 and TRBJ2-7, with a possible D match to TRBD2 (5 bases). In germline, CDR1 is SGHTA, CDR2 FQGNSA. V was pared by 3 bases and J by 0 bases, with 15 bases between. CDR3 length: 16 residues. The CDR3 DNA reads as TGTGCCAGCAGCTTCGGGGAGTCCCCCATCTCCTACGAGCAGTACTTC. As protein: CASSFGESPISYEQYF.

The chain couples TRBV20-1 to TRBJ2-6; TRBD1 is a possible D gene (5 bases). The germline V and J ends were trimmed by 0 bases and 0 bases, with 18 bases remaining between them. CDR1 DFQATT and CDR2 SNEGSKA come from the germline V gene (reference sequence). The CDR3 is 19 residues long. The CDR3 DNA reads TGCAGTGCTAGAGATTCAAGGGGCAGTGAAGCCTCTGGGGCCAACGTCCTGACTTTC. Protein: CSARDSRGSEASGANVLTF.

V gene TRBV19 combines with J gene TRBJ1-3; the D is unclear. Germline CDR1 reads LNHDA; CDR2 reads SQIVND (reference sequence). The length of the CDR3 is 14 residues. Deletions cut 6 bases from V and 2 bases from J, with 11 bases between. CDR3 loop: CASRQTVPGNTIYF. CDR3 nucleotides: TGTGCCAGTAGGCAAACAGTCCCTGGAAACACCATATATTTT.

The count of this clonotype is one. The chain carries TRBV18 and TRBJ1-3; D gene unclear. V lost 3 bases and J lost 8, with 8 bases in between. The CDR3 runs to 12 residues. Germline values: CDR1 KGHSH, CDR2 LQKENI. CDR3 residues: CASSPAPDTIYF. The DNA of the CDR3 is TGTGCCAGCTCACCTGCCCCTGACACCATATATTTT.

This clonotype has just a few counts. This chain connects TRBV29-1 to TRBJ1-5; no firm D call. Germline V gene sequence: CDR1 SQVTM, CDR2 ANQGSEA. CDR3 length equals 13 residues. V lost 3 bases to trimming and J lost 7 bases, with 13 bases between them. The CDR3 region has the DNA TGCAGCGTTGAGGAGGCCCCCAGGCAGCCCCAGCATTTT. Amino acids: CSVEEAPRQPQHF.

The J gene is TRBJ1-1, the V gene TRBV7-9, with D tentatively TRBD1 (5 bases). Germline CDR1 reads SEHNR; CDR2 reads FQNEAQ (reference sequence). Trimming took off 5 bases at V and 7 bases at J, with 26 bases between the two ends. This CDR3 is built from 17 residues. The CDR3 reads CASSDQWGGGVQNEAFF. The CDR3 coding sequence is TGTGCCAGCAGCGACCAATGGGGGGGTGGGGTACAGAATGAAGCTTTCTTT.

The chain carries TRBV19 and TRBJ2-7, with D maybe TRBD1 (5 bases). The CDR3 sequence is 15 residues long. Germline V gene sequence: CDR1 LNHDA, CDR2 SQIVND (reference sequence). Trimming cost V 4 bases and J 6 bases, with 19 bases left between them. The CDR3 protein is CASSKAVAGNGEQYF. As DNA, the CDR3 is TGTGCCAGTAGTAAGGCAGTCGCAGGGAATGGCGAGCAGTACTTC.

The chain has TRBV11-2 and TRBJ2-5; D may be TRBD2 (5 bases). The CDR3 consists of 15 residues. Between the trimmed V and J ends, which lost 0 bases and 0 bases, there was a span of 8 bases. The germline CDR1 and CDR2 sequences are SGHAT and FQNNGV. CDR3 sequence (DNA): TGTGCCAGCAGCTTAGACGGGGAGTACCAAGAGACCCAGTACTTC. This encodes CASSLDGEYQETQYF.

This chain connects TRBV20-1 to TRBJ1-6, with D possibly TRBD1 on 6 matching bases. Germline V CDR1 and CDR2: DFQATT, SNEGSKA (reference sequence). This CDR3 is built from 14 residues. Trimming shortened V by 1 base and J by 10 bases, and 14 bases separated the two germline ends. CDR3 bases: TGCAGTGCTAGAGTGGACAGCGGGGCCTCACCCCTCCACTTT. Translation gives CSARVDSGASPLHF.

The rearrangement joins TRBV20-1 to TRBJ2-2; D remains unclear. CDR1 is DFQATT and CDR2 is SNEGSKA in the germline V gene (reference sequence). V was cut by 5 bases and J by 4 bases, with 11 bases left in between. The CDR3 consists of 13 residues. The CDR3 sequence is CSAPSTSTGELFF. The CDR3 coding sequence is TGCAGTGCTCCTTCGACATCCACCGGGGAGCTGTTTTTT.

This clonotype was counted only a few times. V usage is TRBV29-1 and J usage is TRBJ1-5; 7 positions agree with TRBD1. Germline CDR1 and CDR2: SQVTM and ANQGSEA. V dropped 7 bases and J dropped 4; count of bases not matched to a gene: 10. The CDR3 totals 14 residues. The CDR3 is CSENTGTANQPQHF. The CDR3 bases are TGCAGCGAAAACACCGGGACAGCTAATCAGCCCCAGCATTTT.

This clonotype has just a few counts. The rearrangement uses TRBV19 and TRBJ1-5, with D perhaps TRBD1 (6 bases). Trimming cost V 4 bases and J 2 bases, with 12 bases left between them. The germline V gene has CDR1 LNHDA and CDR2 SQIVND (reference sequence). This CDR3 region has 15 residues. In DNA form, the CDR3 reads TGTGCCAGTAGTACACGGGGGCCCGGCAATCAGCCCCAGCATTTT. This translates into CASSTRGPGNQPQHF.

This clonotype came up a few times. The gene calls are TRBV6-1 and TRBJ1-5; the match to TRBD1 covers 8 bases. This CDR3 has 14 amino acids. V was clipped by 5 bases and J by 5 bases; unmatched bases: 5. In germline, CDR1 is MNHNS, CDR2 SASEGT. CDR3 in amino acids: CASSTGGVDQPQHF. CDR3 in DNA: TGTGCCAGCAGTACAGGGGGTGTAGATCAGCCCCAGCATTTT.